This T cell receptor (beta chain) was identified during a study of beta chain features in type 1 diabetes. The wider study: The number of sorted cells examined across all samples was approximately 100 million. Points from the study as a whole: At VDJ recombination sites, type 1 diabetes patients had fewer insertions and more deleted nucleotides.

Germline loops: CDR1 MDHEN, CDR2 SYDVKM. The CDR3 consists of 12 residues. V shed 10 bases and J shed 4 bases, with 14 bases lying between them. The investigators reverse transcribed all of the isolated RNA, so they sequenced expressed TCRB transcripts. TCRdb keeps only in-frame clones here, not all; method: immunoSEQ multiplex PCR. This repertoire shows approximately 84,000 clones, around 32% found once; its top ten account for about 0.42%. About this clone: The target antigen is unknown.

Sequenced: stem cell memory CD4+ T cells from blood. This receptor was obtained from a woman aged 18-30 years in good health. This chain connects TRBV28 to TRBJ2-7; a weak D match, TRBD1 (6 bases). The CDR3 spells CATRGQMYEQYF. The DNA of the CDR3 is TGTGCCACCCGCGGACAGATGTACGAGCAGTACTTC.